These 24 T cell receptor beta chains originate from one sample sequenced in a study of CD8+ T cells in alopecia areata. RNA was isolated and reverse transcribed to cDNA, the sequencing template. Assay: immunoSEQ multiplex PCR; the TCRdb copy retains only in-frame clones and omits some. The table has nearly 95,000 clones, about 70% seen once; the top ten hold approximately 15%. Stated treatment: oral pan-JAK inhibitor, 5-10 mg twice daily. Source: CD8+ T cells sorted from blood, taken around week 44, from a patient treated with tofacitinib. Receptor source: a human donor with alopecia areata.

This clone appeared a single time. The chain uses TRBV30 and TRBJ1-1, with a tentative D call TRBD1 (5 bases). Trimming shortened V by 3 bases and J by 6 bases, and 14 bases separated the two germline ends. Germline CDR1 and CDR2: GTSNPN and SVGIG (reference sequence). CDR3 length equals 13 residues. CDR3 region: CAWRAGRAAEAFF. CDR3 DNA: TGTGCCTGGAGAGCGGGCAGGGCTGCTGAAGCTTTCTTT.

The chain joins TRBV11-2 to TRBJ1-2; D not certain. Germline V lookup: CDR1 SGHAT, CDR2 FQNNGV. The V end lost 2 bases, the J end lost 7 bases, and 23 bases lay between the germline ends. This CDR3 contains 17 residues. The CDR3 DNA sequence: TGTGCCAGCAGCTTACCCCAGGTGGAGTATAATCCGTCTGGCTACACCTTC. Translation gives CASSLPQVEYNPSGYTF.

This chain connects TRBV5-4 to TRBJ2-3, with TRBD1 identical over 10 bases. Germline trimming cut 2 bases from V and 2 bases from J; bases unmatched to any gene: 8. Per the germline V gene, CDR1 is SGHNT and CDR2 is YYREEE (reference sequence). The CDR3 is 17 residues long. The CDR3 loop reads CASSFTPGQGPTDTQYF. DNA for the CDR3: TGTGCCAGCAGCTTTACCCCGGGACAGGGGCCCACAGATACGCAGTATTTT.

This clone was seen only once. The chain carries TRBV7-9 and TRBJ2-7, with 7 nucleotides matching TRBD1. J was trimmed by 5 bases and V by 1 base; bases with no gene match: 2. From germline, CDR1 is SEHNR and CDR2 FQNEAQ (reference sequence). This CDR3 contains 13 residues. CDR3 bases: TGTGCCAGCAGCTTAGGACAGGGTAACGAGCAGTACTTC. Translated: CASSLGQGNEQYF.

V is TRBV11-3 and J is TRBJ2-2, with a weak D call TRBD1 (5 bases). CDR1 and CDR2 from the germline V gene are SGHNT and YENEEA. This CDR3 is 17 amino acids long. V was trimmed by 5 bases and J by 3 bases, leaving 19 bases between them. The CDR3 region has the DNA TGTGCCAGCAGCCCAGGGTGGCTAGAAGGCCACACCGGGGAGCTGTTTTTT. It encodes CASSPGWLEGHTGELFF.

V usage is TRBV5-6 and J usage is TRBJ2-1; D call uncertain. Trimming removed 2 bases at V and 5 bases at J, with 8 bases between. The CDR3 has 13 amino acids. Germline V gives CDR1 SGHDT, CDR2 YYEEEE. The chain's CDR3 is CASSFSNNNEQFF. CDR3 coding DNA: TGTGCCAGCAGCTTTAGTAACAACAATGAGCAGTTCTTC. Full variable domain (remainder filled in from reference TRBV5-6 and TRBJ2-1): DAGVTQSPTHLIKTRGQQVTLRCSPKSGHDTVSWYQQALGQGPQFIFQYYEEEERQRGNFPDRFSGHQFPNYSSELNVNALLLGDSALYLCASSFSNNNEQFFGPGTRLTVL.

This clone was observed a single time. The chain carries TRBV30 and TRBJ1-2; D is undetermined. Germline CDR1 reads GTSNPN; CDR2 reads SVGIG (reference sequence). The germline V and J ends were trimmed by 6 bases and 2 bases, with 16 bases remaining between them. CDR3 length: 14 residues. The CDR3 here is CACESIQANYGYTF. Here the CDR3 DNA reads TGTGCCTGTGAATCCATTCAAGCAAACTATGGCTACACCTTC.

Concerning this clone: Other DNA variants within this sample encode the same CDR3. The V gene is TRBV30, the J gene TRBJ2-1; D is possibly TRBD2 (5 bases). The V end was cut by 1 base, the J end by 0 bases, with 7 bases between. Germline V lookup: CDR1 GTSNPN, CDR2 SVGIG (reference sequence). The CDR3 runs to 14 residues. The CDR3 DNA follows: TGTGCCTGGAGTGCGGGGTCCTCCTACAATGAGCAGTTCTTC. Amino acids: CAWSAGSSYNEQFF.

The rearrangement links TRBV7-2 to TRBJ1-2; D gene ambiguous. Germline CDR1 and CDR2: SGHTA and FQGNSA. The V and J ends lost 0 bases and 2 bases respectively, with 7 bases between them. The length of the CDR3 is 14 residues. The CDR3 region is CASSLANPNYGYTF. The CDR3 nucleotides are TGTGCCAGCAGCTTAGCGAACCCGAACTATGGCTACACCTTC.

This clone was seen only once. The same CDR3 is also encoded by other DNA sequences in this sample. This chain uses TRBV29-1 with TRBJ2-7, with D possibly TRBD1 on 5 matching bases. Trimming left V 2 bases short and J 3 bases short, with 5 bases between. The CDR3 consists of 11 residues. The germline CDR1 and CDR2 sequences are SQVTM and ANQGSEA. The CDR3 sequence: CSVEQGYEQYF. The CDR3, as DNA: TGCAGCGTTGAACAGGGCTACGAGCAGTACTTC.

The chain uses TRBV9 and TRBJ2-1; perhaps TRBD1 as D (6 bases). The CDR3 loop spans 15 amino acids. V dropped 0 bases and J dropped 6 bases, with 13 bases sitting between them. CDR1 and CDR2 from the germline V gene are SGDLS and YYNGEE. The CDR3 is CASSVGYREINEQFF. Written as DNA, the CDR3 is TGTGCCAGCAGCGTAGGGTACAGGGAGATCAATGAGCAGTTCTTC.

V is TRBV6-5 and J is TRBJ1-1; perhaps TRBD1 as D (5 bases). The V end was cut by 6 bases, the J end by 6 bases, with 11 bases between. The germline V gene has CDR1 MNHEY and CDR2 SVGAGI. The CDR3 sequence is 12 residues long. This CDR3 reads CASSPRGAEAFF. The CDR3 coding sequence is TGTGCCAGCAGCCCCCGGGGGGCTGAAGCTTTCTTT.

This chain uses TRBV28 with TRBJ1-5; D possibly corresponds to TRBD1 (5 bases). The germline V gene has CDR1 MDHEN and CDR2 SYDVKM. The V and J ends lost 8 bases and 6 bases respectively, with 17 bases between them. The CDR3 runs to 14 residues. CDR3 loop: CASHRQGRGQPQHF. CDR3 in DNA: TGTGCCAGCCACAGGCAGGGAAGGGGTCAGCCCCAGCATTTT.

V is TRBV6-5 and J is TRBJ2-7, with 7 bases identical to TRBD1. J lost 1 base, V lost 7 bases, and 7 bases had no gene match. The CDR3 is made up of 14 amino acids. Per germline, CDR1 MNHEY and CDR2 SVGAGI. In nucleotides, the CDR3 is TGTGCCAGCAACCCGACAGGGCGGTCCTACGAGCAGTACTTC. It is translated as CASNPTGRSYEQYF.

The chain couples TRBV4-3 to TRBJ1-1, with TRBD1 identical over 7 bases. From germline, CDR1 is LGHNA and CDR2 YSLEER. This CDR3 has 17 amino acids. V shed 0 bases and J 3 bases; nucleotides not matched to a gene: 10. The CDR3 loop reads CASSQDSIVGQYTEAFF. CDR3 sequence (DNA): TGCGCCAGCAGCCAAGATAGTATCGTGGGACAGTACACTGAAGCTTTCTTT.

In this sample, this clone turned up once. The V gene is TRBV4-1, the J gene TRBJ1-6; unclear D gene. This CDR3 spans 15 amino acids. CDR1 is MGHRA, CDR2 YSYEKL, per germline. The V and J ends lost 0 bases and 9 bases respectively, with 12 bases between them. This chain's CDR3 is CASSQEPERASPLHF. For the CDR3, the DNA is TGCGCCAGCAGCCAAGAGCCCGAAAGGGCTTCACCCCTCCACTTT.

V gene TRBV5-1 combines with J gene TRBJ2-3; TRBD2 agrees at 9 bases. The J segment lost 4 bases and the V segment lost 0 bases, leaving 6 bases of the junction unmatched. This CDR3 is 16 amino acids long. From germline, CDR1 is SGHRS and CDR2 YFSETQ. DNA for the CDR3: TGCGCCAGCAGCTTGGGACGCGGGGGGGCGGCAGATACGCAGTATTTT. Translation gives CASSLGRGGAADTQYF. Combining the CDR3 with reference TRBV5-1 and TRBJ2-3 gives the whole variable domain KAGVTQTPRYLIKTRGQQVTLSCSPISGHRSVSWYQQTPGQGLQFLFEYFSETQRNKGNFPGRFSGRQFSNSRSEMNVSTLELGDSALYLCASSLGRGGAADTQYFGPGTRLTVL.

The V gene is TRBV9, the J gene TRBJ2-5; 8 nucleotides agree with TRBD2. This CDR3 has 15 residues. CDR1 is SGDLS, CDR2 YYNGEE, per germline. V shed 4 bases, J shed 5 bases, and the junction held 10 bases outside the gene matches. In DNA form, the CDR3 reads TGTGCCAGCAGCCCCTCGGCGGGGGGAGGGGAGACCCAGTACTTC. It is translated as CASSPSAGGGETQYF.

This rearrangement joins TRBV29-1 to TRBJ2-2, with a tentative D call TRBD1 (6 bases). The CDR3 runs 13 residues. Germline V gene lookup returns CDR1 SQVTM and CDR2 ANQGSEA. Trimming took 5 bases from V and 0 from J, leaving 7 bases between them. This CDR3 is CSVWTANTGELFF. The DNA for the CDR3 is TGCAGCGTTTGGACAGCGAACACCGGGGAGCTGTTTTTT.

V and J are TRBV14 and TRBJ2-5, with D hard to call. V gave up 3 bases and J gave up 8 bases, with 16 bases separating them. Germline lookup yields CDR1 SGHDN and CDR2 FVKESK. The CDR3 extends over 14 amino acids. In nucleotides, the CDR3 is TGTGCCAGCAGCCAGCCCCAAACCCAAGCCACCCAGTACTTC. Translating it yields CASSQPQTQATQYF.

This clone was observed a handful of times. The sample contains more than one DNA sequence encoding this CDR3. V gene TRBV29-1 combines with J gene TRBJ2-5; D may be TRBD1 (6 bases). The V gene lost 3 bases and the J gene lost 1 base, with 12 bases spanning the gap. The CDR3 is made up of 14 amino acids. The germline V gene has CDR1 SQVTM and CDR2 ANQGSEA. CDR3 bases: TGCAGCGTTGAGGGTCGGACAGTCCAAGAGACCCAGTACTTC. Translating gives CSVEGRTVQETQYF.

This clone was counted between two and nine times. The chain combines TRBV14 with TRBJ2-2, with a tentative D call TRBD1 (5 bases). V was cut by 5 bases and J by 7 bases, with 17 bases left in between. The CDR3 sequence is 15 residues long. The germline gives CDR1 SGHDN, CDR2 FVKESK. CDR3 DNA sequence: TGTGCCAGCAGCGTTCGTACAGGAAGTCACGGGGAGCTGTTTTTT. Protein product: CASSVRTGSHGELFF.

The chain joins TRBV5-6 to TRBJ2-3; D may be TRBD1 (5 bases). CDR3 length: 12 residues. Trimming shortened V by 1 base and J by 6 bases, and 6 bases separated the two germline ends. Germline V gene sequence: CDR1 SGHDT, CDR2 YYEEEE. CDR3 DNA: TGTGCCAGCAGCTTGTCAGGGGATACGCAGTATTTT. Protein: CASSLSGDTQYF.

V and J are TRBV4-3 and TRBJ1-6; the D is unclear. Trimming left V 0 bases short and J 4 bases short, with 10 bases between. This CDR3 is 16 amino acids long. Germline V gene data show CDR1 as LGHNA and CDR2 as YSLEER. The CDR3 DNA reads TGCGCCAGCAGCCAAGATATAAGTCCGTATAATTCACCCCTCCACTTT. It codes for CASSQDISPYNSPLHF.